A single sample gave rise to the 17 T cell receptor beta chains below, sequenced in a study of CD8+ T cells in alopecia areata (dated 2018 in TCRdb). The library was produced with the immunoSEQ multiplex PCR assay. RNA was extracted from all samples and reverse transcribed into cDNA, which served as template for TCR sequencing. TCRdb re-hosts the immuneACCESS table, in-frame sequences only. Its copies lack some clones; in the studies checked, an unresolved V gene accounts for under half of them, and the cause for the rest is not known. The sample table holds roughly 190,000 clones, of which around 64% were seen once. Roughly 1.3% of the sample belongs to the ten largest clones. The treatment or condition label on this specimen signifies: oral pan-JAK inhibitor, 5-10 mg twice daily. Sample: CD4+ T cells sorted from blood, taken between weeks 47 and 50, from a patient treated with tofacitinib. The receptors originated from a human donor with alopecia areata.

A note on this clone: Other DNA sequences in the same sample also yield this CDR3. The chain joins TRBV30 to TRBJ1-6; 7 bases fit TRBD1. Trimming at V came to 5 bases and at J to 7 bases, leaving 2 bases not matched to a gene. This CDR3 has 12 amino acids. Germline V lookup: CDR1 GTSNPN, CDR2 SVGIG (reference sequence). CDR3 coding DNA: TGTGCCTGGGACAGGGTCAATTCACCCCTCCACTTT. Translating gives CAWDRVNSPLHF. Full variable domain (remainder filled in from reference TRBV30 and TRBJ1-6): SQTIHQWPATLVQPVGSPLSLECTVEGTSNPNLYWYRQAAGRGLQLLFYSVGIGQISSEVPQNLSASRPQDRQFILSSKKLLLSDSGFYLCAWDRVNSPLHFGNGTRLTVT.

This chain joins TRBV2 and TRBJ1-1, with 7 bases that match TRBD1. Germline V gene lookup returns CDR1 SNHLY and CDR2 FYNNEI. V lost 7 bases, J lost 5 bases, and 4 bases stayed unmatched. The CDR3 sequence is 12 residues long. CDR3 loop: CASTSGGTEAFF. As DNA, the CDR3 is TGTGCCAGCACCTCAGGGGGAACTGAAGCTTTCTTT.

The V and J genes are TRBV7-2 and TRBJ2-5; TRBD2 matches 11 bases. This CDR3 has 17 amino acids. CDR1 and CDR2 from the germline V gene are SGHTA and FQGNSA. V shed 5 bases and J 3 bases; nucleotides not matched to a gene: 11. CDR3 loop: CASSPHSSSGGKETQYF. CDR3 in DNA: TGTGCCAGCAGCCCCCACAGTTCTAGCGGGGGGAAAGAGACCCAGTACTTC.

This clone was detected only a few times. The CDR3 loop reads CASTLTGAVHEQFF. CDR3 coding DNA: TGTGCCAGCACCCTGACAGGTGCCGTCCATGAGCAGTTCTTC. The chain couples TRBV6-5 to TRBJ2-1; D is perhaps TRBD1 (6 bases). The germline gives CDR1 MNHEY, CDR2 SVGAGI. Trimming left V 7 bases short and J 8 bases short, with 18 bases between. This CDR3 has 14 residues.

The chain combines TRBV15 with TRBJ1-2; 10 nucleotides match TRBD1. The CDR3 loop spans 15 amino acids. Per germline, CDR1 LNHNV and CDR2 YYDKDF (reference sequence). J lost 8 bases, V lost 1 base, and 7 bases had no gene match. The CDR3 bases are TGTGCCACCAGCAGAGGCCGGGACAGGGGTTACGGCTACACCTTC. Residues: CATSRGRDRGYGYTF.

This clone was counted only a few times. This rearrangement joins TRBV2 to TRBJ1-4, with TRBD1 matching 7 bases. The V segment lost 4 bases and the J segment 3 bases; nucleotides outside the gene matches: 5. From germline, CDR1 is SNHLY and CDR2 FYNNEI. CDR3 length equals 15 residues. The CDR3 spells CASSGWTGSNEKLFF. The CDR3 DNA is TGTGCCAGCAGTGGATGGACAGGTTCTAATGAAAAACTGTTTTTT.

The chain joins TRBV29-1 to TRBJ2-3, with 11 bases that match TRBD2. J gave up 3 bases and V 3 bases, and 5 bases lay outside the gene matches. In germline, CDR1 is SQVTM, CDR2 ANQGSEA. There are 15 residues in the CDR3. The CDR3 DNA sequence: TGCAGCGTTGACGTTGGACTAGCGGGTACAGATACGCAGTATTTT. Translated, it gives CSVDVGLAGTDTQYF.

The chain recombines TRBV27 with TRBJ1-1, with D possibly TRBD1 on 5 matching bases. The CDR3 consists of 14 residues. The germline V gene encodes CDR1 MNHEY and CDR2 SMNVEV (reference sequence). V dropped 8 bases and J dropped 0 bases, with 13 bases sitting between them. This chain's CDR3 is CASSRQHMNTEAFF. For the CDR3, the DNA is TGTGCCAGCTCTAGACAGCACATGAACACTGAAGCTTTCTTT.

The J gene is TRBJ1-1, the V gene TRBV6-1; D is undetermined. Germline V gene sequence: CDR1 MNHNS, CDR2 SASEGT. The ends were cut back, 3 bases at V and 1 base at J, with 6 bases in the middle. The CDR3 has 13 residues. This chain's CDR3 is CASSDWENTEAFF. CDR3 nucleotide sequence: TGTGCCAGCAGTGACTGGGAGAACACTGAAGCTTTCTTT.

J is TRBJ1-1 and V is TRBV30; no reliable D call. The germline CDR1 and CDR2 sequences are GTSNPN and SVGIG (reference sequence). The CDR3 spans 12 residues. Trimming stripped 5 bases from V and 1 base from J, with 8 bases between. CDR3 protein: CAWGQQNTEAFF. CDR3 in DNA: TGTGCCTGGGGGCAGCAGAACACTGAAGCTTTCTTT.

CDR3 in amino acids: CASSLGRGDTDTQYF. Written as DNA, the CDR3 is TGTGCCAGCAGCTTAGGACGGGGGGACACAGATACGCAGTATTTT. The gene calls are TRBV7-3 and TRBJ2-3, with 7 positions matching TRBD2. Looked up from germline, CDR1 is SGHTA and CDR2 is FQGTGA. Trimming at V came to 2 bases and at J to 2 bases, leaving 4 bases not matched to a gene. This CDR3 has 15 amino acids. Variable domain in full (rest from reference TRBV7-3 and TRBJ2-3): GAGVSQTPSNKVTEKGKYVELRCDPISGHTALYWYRQSLGQGPEFLIYFQGTGAADDSGLPNDRFFAVRPEGSVSTLKIQRTERGDSAVYLCASSLGRGDTDTQYFGPGTRLTVL.

CDR3 coding DNA: TGTGCCAGCAGCTTAGGCAATGAGCAGTTCTTC. Protein product: CASSLGNEQFF. V usage is TRBV7-6 and J usage is TRBJ2-1; D gene uncertain. This CDR3 is built from 11 residues. Trimming took off 1 base at V and 6 bases at J, with 1 base between the two ends. The germline V gene encodes CDR1 SGHVS and CDR2 FNYEAQ.

V and J are TRBV6-1 and TRBJ2-5; no firm D call. The V and J ends lost 11 bases and 2 bases respectively, with 15 bases between them. The length of the CDR3 is 13 residues. Per the germline V gene, CDR1 is MNHNS and CDR2 is SASEGT. The CDR3 reads CALSGGRQETQYF. For the CDR3, the DNA is TGTGCCTTATCGGGCGGCCGACAAGAGACCCAGTACTTC.

On this clone itself: The sample holds other DNA sequences that translate to the same CDR3. The chain is built from TRBV7-2 and TRBJ2-3; D remains unclear. There are 11 residues in the CDR3. The V gene's germline CDR1 is SGHTA and CDR2 FQGNSA. V lost 2 bases and J lost 6, with 3 bases in between. CDR3 DNA sequence: TGTGCCAGCAGCTTAATCGATACGCAGTATTTT. Its translation is CASSLIDTQYF.

This clone showed up just once. This sequence joins TRBV29-1 and TRBJ1-2; the match to TRBD1 covers 12 bases. CDR1 SQVTM and CDR2 ANQGSEA come from the germline V gene. V shed 3 bases, J shed 7 bases, and the junction held 3 bases outside the gene matches. The CDR3 loop spans 13 amino acids. The CDR3 sequence is CSVEGTGGFGYTF. The CDR3 coding sequence is TGCAGCGTTGAGGGGACAGGGGGCTTTGGCTACACCTTC.

The rearrangement uses TRBV6-6 and TRBJ2-1; 9 bases fit TRBD2. The CDR3 extends over 13 amino acids. With 7 bases clipped from V and 4 bases from J, the junction kept 2 bases outside the gene matches. Germline values: CDR1 MNHNY, CDR2 SVGAGI (reference sequence). Here the CDR3 reads CASKRGDYNEQFF. CDR3 in DNA: TGTGCCAGCAAGCGGGGGGATTACAATGAGCAGTTCTTC.

This sequence joins TRBV29-1 and TRBJ2-1, with 7 bases matching TRBD1. The ends lost 3 bases at V and 0 bases at J; junction bases unmatched: 5. Germline loops: CDR1 SQVTM, CDR2 ANQGSEA. CDR3 length equals 15 residues. CDR3 coding DNA: TGCAGCGTTGAGATGACAGGGATCTCCTACAATGAGCAGTTCTTC. Translation: CSVEMTGISYNEQFF.